Shown below are 20 T cell receptor beta chains from a single sample sequenced in a study of cytomegalovirus exposure and HLA in healthy donors. In the PCR, 60 Vbeta and 13 Jbeta primers were used. Produced via immunoSEQ multiplex PCR; TCRdb's table is partial and in-frame only. The sample holds 55,000 to 65,000 clones, 65% to 80% seen once. Sequences were obtained from PBMCs. These TCRs come from a woman aged 30 to 39 in good health and CMV-seronegative.

The V gene is TRBV4-1, the J gene TRBJ2-5; D may be TRBD2 (6 bases). This CDR3 is 16 amino acids long. V dropped 0 bases and J dropped 5 bases, with 16 bases sitting between them. CDR1 and CDR2 (germline): MGHRA, YSYEKL. DNA for the CDR3: TGCGCCAGCAGCCAAGATCCCGGGAGACCCATGGAGACCCAGTACTTC. Translating it yields CASSQDPGRPMETQYF.

V gene TRBV7-9 combines with J gene TRBJ2-1; 10 positions agree with TRBD2. This CDR3 spans 16 amino acids. The ends lost 5 bases at V and 6 bases at J; junction bases unmatched: 10. The germline V gene has CDR1 SEHNR and CDR2 FQNEAQ (reference sequence). The CDR3 coding sequence is TGTGCCAGCAGCCCCGCGGAGGGACTAGCGCGCAATGAGCAGTTCTTC. Its translation is CASSPAEGLARNEQFF.

The gene calls are TRBV6-6 and TRBJ1-5; 8 bases match TRBD1. V dropped 7 bases and J dropped 1; count of bases not matched to a gene: 6. The CDR3 totals 15 residues. Germline CDR1 is MNHNY and CDR2 is SVGAGI (reference sequence). This chain's CDR3 is CASTMTGVSNQPQHF. Written as DNA, the CDR3 is TGTGCCAGCACCATGACAGGGGTCAGCAATCAGCCCCAGCATTTT.

This clone was seen more than once but under ten times. The chain is built from TRBV7-2 and TRBJ2-3, with a tentative D call TRBD1 (6 bases). The germline gives CDR1 SGHTA, CDR2 FQGNSA. The CDR3 covers 14 residues. The ends were cut back, 4 bases at V and 2 bases at J, with 10 bases in the middle. The CDR3 bases are TGTGCCAGCAGCTCATACAGGGCCACAGATACGCAGTATTTT. Translated, it gives CASSSYRATDTQYF. Variable domain in full (rest from reference TRBV7-2 and TRBJ2-3): GAGVSQSPSNKVTEKGKDVELRCDPISGHTALYWYRQSLGQGLEFLIYFQGNSAPDKSGLPSDRFSAERTGGSVSTLTIQRTQQEDSAVYLCASSSYRATDTQYFGPGTRLTVL.

The chain recombines TRBV4-3 with TRBJ2-4; 7 bases match TRBD1. This CDR3 has 15 residues. The V segment lost 0 bases and the J segment 8 bases; nucleotides outside the gene matches: 7. Looked up from germline, CDR1 is LGHNA and CDR2 is YSLEER. The CDR3 DNA sequence: TGCGCCAGCAGCCAAGATCTACAGGGGAAGGACATTCAGTACTTC. It yields the protein CASSQDLQGKDIQYF.

V usage is TRBV6-1 and J usage is TRBJ1-4, with 7 bases that match TRBD1. The CDR3 is made up of 13 amino acids. From germline, CDR1 is MNHNS and CDR2 SASEGT. With V trimmed by 7 bases and J by 6 bases, 5 bases remained unmatched. The CDR3 DNA is TGTGCCAGCAAGGGGGCTCTGGATGAAAAACTGTTTTTT. Translation gives CASKGALDEKLFF.

This rearrangement joins TRBV4-1 to TRBJ1-2, with D hard to call. Germline loops: CDR1 MGHRA, CDR2 YSYEKL. The CDR3 consists of 14 residues. V shed 1 base and J shed 4 bases, with 10 bases lying between them. The CDR3 region is CASSQGVGGYGYTF. CDR3 DNA sequence: TGCGCCAGCAGCCAAGGGGTGGGAGGCTATGGCTACACCTTC.

The V gene is TRBV2, the J gene TRBJ2-2; a possible D gene is TRBD1 (7 bases). The CDR3 totals 16 residues. V was pared by 5 bases and J by 0 bases, with 13 bases between. The germline V gene has CDR1 SNHLY and CDR2 FYNNEI. The CDR3 DNA is TGTGCCAGCAGTCAGGGGGGTTCTTCGAACACCGGGGAGCTGTTTTTT. The encoded protein is CASSQGGSSNTGELFF.

The V gene is TRBV29-1, the J gene TRBJ1-5; possible D gene TRBD1, 6 bases. Germline CDR1 and CDR2: SQVTM and ANQGSEA. This CDR3 comprises 13 residues. Trimming stripped 4 bases from V and 5 bases from J, with 12 bases between. CDR3 sequence (DNA): TGCAGCGTTGGGACAGAAATTGATCAGCCCCAGCATTTT. Amino acid sequence: CSVGTEIDQPQHF.

The rearrangement uses TRBV5-4 and TRBJ2-1; no reliable D call. V lost 0 bases to trimming and J lost 0 bases, with 7 bases between them. The germline CDR1 and CDR2 sequences are SGHNT and YYREEE (reference sequence). The CDR3 has 15 amino acids. CDR3 residues: CASSLETSSYNEQFF. Here the CDR3 DNA reads TGTGCCAGCAGCTTGGAGACAAGCTCCTACAATGAGCAGTTCTTC.

V is TRBV7-2 and J is TRBJ2-2, with TRBD1 identical over 9 bases. V trimming: 0 bases; J trimming: 5 bases; junction bases outside the gene matches: 4. The germline CDR1 and CDR2 sequences are SGHTA and FQGNSA. The CDR3 covers 16 residues. Written as DNA, the CDR3 is TGTGCCAGCAGCTTAGCCAGGACAGGGGCGACCGGGGAGCTGTTTTTT. Its translation: CASSLARTGATGELFF.

The rearrangement joins TRBV10-3 to TRBJ1-1; 9 bases are a match to TRBD1. After removal of 8 bases from V and 2 bases from J, the junction contained 3 bases not matched to a gene. Germline CDR1 ENHRY, CDR2 SYGVKD. The CDR3 covers 13 residues. DNA for the CDR3: TGTGCCATCCGGACAGGGGATAACACTGAAGCTTTCTTT. Translating gives CAIRTGDNTEAFF.

The V and J genes are TRBV6-6 and TRBJ1-6; no reliable D call. Between the trimmed V and J ends, which lost 6 bases and 0 bases, there was a span of 6 bases. There are 14 residues in the CDR3. Germline values: CDR1 MNHNY, CDR2 SVGAGI (reference sequence). CDR3 loop: CASSGISYNSPLHF. CDR3 sequence (DNA): TGTGCCAGCAGCGGTATCTCCTATAATTCACCCCTCCACTTT.

Comment on this clone: Other DNA sequences in this specimen translate into the identical CDR3. V is TRBV9 and J is TRBJ1-3; tentative D call: TRBD1 (5 bases). V gave up 2 bases and J gave up 4 bases, with 16 bases separating them. This CDR3 region has 16 residues. Per germline, CDR1 SGDLS and CDR2 YYNGEE. The CDR3 loop reads CASSVRQGGSGNTIYF. CDR3 sequence (DNA): TGTGCCAGCAGCGTTCGGCAGGGTGGGTCAGGAAACACCATATATTTT.

This clone appeared once. This chain joins TRBV30 and TRBJ1-3, with D perhaps TRBD1 (5 bases). V dropped 5 bases and J dropped 0 bases, with 11 bases sitting between them. The CDR3 loop spans 14 amino acids. Germline-derived CDR1 and CDR2 are GTSNPN and SVGIG (reference sequence). The CDR3 loop reads CAWSRGGSGNTIYF. The CDR3 DNA is TGTGCCTGGTCCCGGGGGGGCTCTGGAAACACCATATATTTT.

This clone was seen just once. The CDR3 DNA sequence: TGTGCCAGTAGTATAGATGGAGGAGGGGTAATGCAGCCCCAGCATTTT. It yields the protein CASSIDGGGVMQPQHF. The chain employs TRBV19 and TRBJ1-5; possible D gene TRBD1, 5 bases. The germline V gene encodes CDR1 LNHDA and CDR2 SQIVND (reference sequence). V lost 0 bases to trimming and J lost 7 bases, with 16 bases between them. The CDR3 spans 16 residues. The full variable domain, rest sourced from reference TRBV19 and TRBJ1-5, is DGGITQSPKYLFRKEGQNVTLSCEQNLNHDAMYWYRQDPGQGLRLIYYSQIVNDFQKGDIAEGYSVSREKKESFPLTVTSAQKNPTAFYLCASSIDGGGVMQPQHFGDGTRLSIL.

The chain is built from TRBV4-2 and TRBJ1-1; 11 bases agree with TRBD1. After removal of 3 bases from V and 0 bases from J, the junction contained 6 bases not matched to a gene. Germline CDR1 is LGHNA and CDR2 is YNFKEQ. The CDR3 runs to 17 residues. CDR3 sequence reads: CASSQDGQGALNTEAFF. Written as DNA, the CDR3 is TGTGCCAGCAGCCAGGACGGACAGGGGGCCCTGAACACTGAAGCTTTCTTT.

This clone was seen only once. The rearrangement links TRBV5-1 to TRBJ2-1, with 12 bases that match TRBD2. The CDR3 totals 15 residues. Germline V gives CDR1 SGHRS, CDR2 YFSETQ. Trimming at V came to 4 bases and at J to 8 bases, leaving 7 bases not matched to a gene. CDR3 sequence (DNA): TGCGCCAGCAGCATGACTAGCGGGAGCTTCGATGAGCAGTTCTTC. Translating it yields CASSMTSGSFDEQFF.

J is TRBJ1-1 and V is TRBV6-1, with D perhaps matching TRBD1 (6 bases). The CDR3 runs to 13 residues. The germline gives CDR1 MNHNS, CDR2 SASEGT. V lost 10 bases and J lost 4, with 16 bases in between. The DNA for the CDR3 is TGTGCCACCCTACAGGGTTGGGGCACTGAAGCTTTCTTT. It specifies CATLQGWGTEAFF.

J is TRBJ1-3 and V is TRBV6-5, with TRBD1 matching 9 bases. V lost 5 bases and J lost 4; bases outside the gene matches: 6. CDR3 length: 15 residues. CDR1 and CDR2 from the germline V gene are MNHEY and SVGAGI. The CDR3, as DNA: TGTGCCAGCAGTCCTCGCACAGGGGGCGGAAACACCATATATTTT. Amino acids: CASSPRTGGGNTIYF.